The present T cell receptor (beta chain) was sequenced within a study of T cell repertoires in cytomegalovirus infection (dated by TCRdb to about 2019). Study-level background: The HLA type of each donor mattered for the analysis, because public TCR beta signatures pointed to carriage of CMV infection along with the matching HLA type. The paper's findings and limits, for the study overall: The ex vivo response was dominated by HLA-C-restricted CMV-specific TCR beta clonotypes, and the single most frequent clonotype in two of eight donors was supplied by these HLA-C-restricted clonotypes. In both this cohort and an independent cohort of a few hundred donors, the cumulative frequency of public TCR beta family members distinguished carriers of CMV infection plus the relevant HLA type.

For this clonotype: Its cognate antigen has yet to be identified. No per-base quality is available; no much larger clone lies one base away.

From the cysteine through the phenylalanine, the CDR3 covers 11 amino acids. CDR3 DNA only is kept here, 33 bases in frame from base 1. V has 2 bases trimmed and J has 15 bases trimmed; junction bases matching no gene number 7. CDR1 GTSNPN and CDR2 SVGIG are derived from the germline V gene (reference sequence). TCRdb names Illumina HiSeq 1500 as the instrument used. The raw public data were reprocessed by TCRdb itself: fastp quality trimming at Q25, MiXCR clonotype calling, in-frame beta chains only. Every distinct CDR3 protein forms one entry, paired with its most common genes and DNA. This sample comprises about 240,000 distinct CDR3 sequences, roughly 6.5% of them detected only once. Clones ranked in the top ten supply 5.5% to 8% of the sample.

The sequence links TRBV30 to TRBJ1-3, with 7 bases in between that match TRBD1. This TCR derives from a human donor in good health (CMV status not recorded). Some clones in this sample may be carry-over from other donors' samples. Sequences were obtained from PBMCs. The CDR3 corresponds to CAWSLAGDRYF. The bases are TGTGCCTGGAGTTTGGCCGGGGACAGATATTTT.